Shown below are 12 T cell receptor beta chains from a single sample sequenced in a study of tumor-infiltrating lymphocytes in localized non-small cell lung cancer (dated by TCRdb to the early 2020s). Preparation of the library involved the immunoSEQ multiplex PCR assay. In its TCRdb copy, this immuneACCESS table keeps in-frame sequences only and misses some clones. Where compared with another copy, unresolved V genes explain less than half of these, and the others have no known cause. The sample table contains around 14,000 clones; only one count was recorded for around two thirds of them. Jointly, the top ten make up approximately 20% of the sample. Sequencing was carried out using uninvolved lung tissue not adjacent to the tumor. Receptor source: a human donor with non-small cell lung cancer.

This clone has only a few counts. The J gene is TRBJ2-7, the V gene TRBV29-1; D ambiguous. Looked up from germline, CDR1 is SQVTM and CDR2 is ANQGSEA. The CDR3 has 11 amino acids. The V gene lost 7 bases and the J gene lost 1 base, with 8 bases spanning the gap. The CDR3: CSAINSYEQYF. The CDR3 coding sequence is TGCAGCGCTATTAATTCCTACGAGCAGTACTTC.

The rearrangement links TRBV4-2 to TRBJ2-7, with D possibly being TRBD2 (7 bases). Between the trimmed V and J ends, which lost 0 bases and 7 bases, there was a span of 25 bases. The CDR3 contains 18 residues. CDR1 and CDR2 (germline): LGHNA, YNFKEQ. Written as DNA, the CDR3 is TGTGCCAGCAGCCAAGATAGGGCGGGCTGGGGGGGCGGGATGGAGCAGTACTTC. It codes for CASSQDRAGWGGGMEQYF.

This clone was observed a few times. The J gene is TRBJ1-2, the V gene TRBV7-6; D call uncertain. The V gene lost 3 bases and the J gene lost 8 bases, with 13 bases spanning the gap. From germline, CDR1 is SGHVS and CDR2 FNYEAQ. The CDR3 has 13 amino acids. Here the CDR3 reads CASSFGGFEGYTF. CDR3 coding DNA: TGTGCCAGCAGCTTTGGAGGTTTTGAAGGCTACACCTTC.

This clone appeared a single time. This chain joins TRBV6-1 and TRBJ1-5; D may be TRBD1 (5 bases). Trimming removed 3 bases from V and 3 bases from J, with 15 bases in between. The CDR3 is 16 amino acids. Germline CDR1 is MNHNS and CDR2 is SASEGT. This CDR3 is CASSDRAGTLNQPQHF. DNA for the CDR3: TGTGCCAGCAGTGACCGCGCAGGGACCCTCAATCAGCCCCAGCATTTT.

The CDR3 nucleotides read TGCAGCGTTGGGGAGTATAGCAATCAGCCCCAGCATTTT. Amino acid sequence: CSVGEYSNQPQHF. The rearrangement uses TRBV29-1 and TRBJ1-5; D uncertain. Trimming pared 4 bases from V and 0 bases from J, leaving 7 bases between. Looked up from germline, CDR1 is SQVTM and CDR2 is ANQGSEA. There are 13 residues in the CDR3.

The genes are TRBV6-5 and TRBJ2-7; 11 bases are a match to TRBD2. J lost 3 bases, V lost 8 bases, and 3 bases had no gene match. The CDR3 runs 13 residues. CDR1 MNHEY and CDR2 SVGAGI come from the germline V gene. The DNA of the CDR3 is TGTGCCAGCCGGACTAGCGGGCTCTACGAGCAGTACTTC. As protein: CASRTSGLYEQYF.

The CDR3 spells CASSLAGGHNQPQHF. Here the CDR3 DNA reads TGTGCCAGCAGCTTAGCGGGAGGGCACAATCAGCCCCAGCATTTT. The chain is built from TRBV7-9 and TRBJ1-5; no clear D gene. In germline, CDR1 is SEHNR, CDR2 FQNEAQ (reference sequence). The CDR3 has 15 amino acids. V dropped 0 bases and J dropped 3 bases, with 9 bases sitting between them.

This chain links TRBV6-5 with TRBJ1-2, with TRBD1 matching over 7 bases. J gave up 7 bases and V 6 bases, and 11 bases lay outside the gene matches. Germline V lookup: CDR1 MNHEY, CDR2 SVGAGI. CDR3 length: 14 amino acids. This chain's CDR3 is CASSPGTEVVGYTF. The CDR3 region has the DNA TGTGCCAGCAGCCCCGGGACAGAAGTGGTTGGCTACACCTTC.

This sequence joins TRBV6-1 and TRBJ2-3; D is ambiguous. CDR1 and CDR2 from the germline V gene are MNHNS and SASEGT. V was pared by 4 bases and J by 2 bases, with 19 bases between. The CDR3 is 17 residues long. CDR3: CASSVLLNPVATDTQYF. The DNA of the CDR3 is TGTGCCAGCAGTGTTCTGCTCAACCCCGTTGCCACAGATACGCAGTATTTT.

The chain couples TRBV5-4 to TRBJ2-7; 7 bases are a match to TRBD2. Germline CDR1 reads SGHNT; CDR2 reads YYREEE (reference sequence). This CDR3 has 15 residues. J gave up 2 bases and V 4 bases, and 9 bases lay outside the gene matches. In nucleotides, the CDR3 is TGTGCCAGCAGCAGTGGGAGGGCCGTCACCTACGAGCAGTACTTC. Residues: CASSSGRAVTYEQYF.

The V gene is TRBV4-1, the J gene TRBJ2-3; D is possibly TRBD1 (6 bases). The V end was cut by 1 base, the J end by 5 bases, with 16 bases between. Looked up from germline, CDR1 is MGHRA and CDR2 is YSYEKL. This CDR3 is built from 16 residues. DNA of the CDR3: TGCGCCAGCAGCCAAGTCTCAGGGGTTTTGATAGATACGCAGTATTTT. Its protein product is CASSQVSGVLIDTQYF.

The V gene is TRBV29-1, the J gene TRBJ2-3, with a possible D match to TRBD2 (5 bases). Per germline, CDR1 SQVTM and CDR2 ANQGSEA. Trimming removed 8 bases from V and 2 bases from J, with 17 bases in between. This CDR3 has 14 amino acids. CDR3: CSSGLSRITDTQYF. As DNA, the CDR3 is TGCAGCTCCGGACTCAGTCGAATCACAGATACGCAGTATTTT.